The 29 T cell receptor beta chains below were found in one sample sequenced in a study of T-cell reconstitution after alpha-beta-depleted transplantation in children. A TCRbeta library incorporating unique molecular identifiers was prepared. MiXCR, run by TCRdb on the PCR reads, gives a single entry per CDR3 protein. The sample yields around 500,000 distinct CDR3 sequences, approximately 12% seen once. The sequenced sample was PBMCs from the stem cell graft donor, obtained from the stem cell graft. The receptors originated from a human donor who donated a stem cell graft to a child with combined immunodeficiency.

This clonotype was seen a handful of times. V usage is TRBV6-5 and J usage is TRBJ1-2; 8 nucleotides agree with TRBD1. This CDR3 is built from 15 residues. The junction had 11 bases not matched to a gene; V was cut back by 4 bases and J by 7 bases. Germline V gene sequence: CDR1 MNHEY, CDR2 SVGAGI. Here the CDR3 DNA reads TGTGCCAGCAGTTCCCCCCGGACAGGGATCGTTGGCTACACCTTC. This gives the protein CASSSPRTGIVGYTF.

Many counts were recorded for this clonotype. The chain is built from TRBV7-8 and TRBJ2-3; 7 bases map to TRBD1. Germline-derived CDR1 and CDR2 are SGHVS and FQNEAQ. The CDR3 extends over 16 amino acids. Trimming removed 3 bases from V and 1 base from J; junction bases left unmatched: 7. This chain's CDR3 is CASSFLRQGGTDTQYF. DNA for the CDR3: TGTGCCAGCAGCTTCCTTAGACAGGGCGGCACAGATACGCAGTATTTT.

This clonotype has ten or more counts. This chain joins TRBV24-1 and TRBJ2-1, with D unclear. V lost 1 base to trimming and J lost 4 bases, with 10 bases between them. The CDR3 runs 15 residues. Per the germline V gene, CDR1 is KGHDR and CDR2 is SFDVKD. The CDR3 DNA is TGTGCCACCAGTGATTTTAGAAGCCAGTACAATGAGCAGTTCTTC. As protein: CATSDFRSQYNEQFF.

The chain has TRBV5-5 and TRBJ1-2, with D possibly TRBD1 on 6 matching bases. CDR3 size: 15 residues. The V gene's germline CDR1 is SGHKS and CDR2 YYEKEE (reference sequence). With 4 bases removed from V and 4 bases from J, the gap between germline ends came to 17 bases. As DNA, the CDR3 is TGTGCCAGCAGCCCCTCCCTTAGGGGGTCCTATGGCTACACCTTC. Translated, it gives CASSPSLRGSYGYTF.

The table lists this clonotype with many counts. The chain carries TRBV12-3 or TRBV12-4 and TRBJ2-4; 10 bases match TRBD1. With V trimmed by 5 bases and J by 0 bases, 1 base remained unmatched. The CDR3 is 15 residues long. CDR3 DNA: TGTGCCAGCAGTGACAGGGGGCTAGCCAAAAACATTCAGTACTTC. Amino acid sequence: CASSDRGLAKNIQYF.

This clonotype was counted between two and nine times. The chain employs TRBV7-2 and TRBJ2-2; maybe TRBD2 (6 bases). Germline assignment: CDR1 SGHTA and CDR2 FQGNSA. V shed 4 bases and J shed 2 bases, with 14 bases lying between them. The CDR3 consists of 16 residues. CDR3 bases: TGTGCCAGCAGCTCGATCCCGGGACTTAACACCGGGGAGCTGTTTTTT. Its translation: CASSSIPGLNTGELFF.

This clonotype appeared a few times. This rearrangement joins TRBV5-1 to TRBJ1-2; D might be TRBD1 (6 bases). The V and J ends lost 4 bases and 8 bases respectively, with 21 bases between them. There are 15 residues in the CDR3. Germline V gene lookup returns CDR1 SGHRS and CDR2 YFSETQ. CDR3 sequence: CASSLDSPPGRGYTF. Here the CDR3 DNA reads TGCGCCAGCAGCCTGGACAGCCCCCCAGGGAGAGGCTACACCTTC.

The chain links TRBV7-2 to TRBJ1-2; D is perhaps TRBD1 (5 bases). Germline V gene data show CDR1 as SGHTA and CDR2 as FQGNSA. The CDR3 loop spans 14 amino acids. Trimming shortened V by 2 bases and J by 4 bases, and 11 bases separated the two germline ends. The CDR3 reads CASSLRDRFYGYTF. The CDR3 DNA reads TGTGCCAGCAGCTTACGGGACCGCTTCTATGGCTACACCTTC. Complete variable domain (other parts from reference TRBV7-2 and TRBJ1-2): GAGVSQSPSNKVTEKGKDVELRCDPISGHTALYWYRQSLGQGLEFLIYFQGNSAPDKSGLPSDRFSAERTGGSVSTLTIQRTQQEDSAVYLCASSLRDRFYGYTFGSGTRLTVV.

In its sample, this clonotype was seen many times. The gene calls are TRBV27 and TRBJ2-1; D perhaps matches TRBD1 (5 bases). The germline V gene has CDR1 MNHEY and CDR2 SMNVEV (reference sequence). The CDR3 covers 15 residues. V was cut by 5 bases and J by 0 bases, with 11 bases left in between. CDR3 nucleotide sequence: TGTGCCAGCAGTGCCTCTAGGGGCTCCTACAATGAGCAGTTCTTC. Its protein product is CASSASRGSYNEQFF.

The chain uses TRBV6-5 and TRBJ2-5, with 7 bases aligning to TRBD2. Germline loops: CDR1 MNHEY, CDR2 SVGAGI. J was trimmed by 5 bases and V by 2 bases; bases with no gene match: 20. CDR3 length equals 19 residues. The CDR3 reads CASSYGTPAGTFFGETQYF. Here the CDR3 DNA reads TGTGCCAGCAGTTACGGAACCCCAGCGGGAACCTTTTTCGGGGAGACCCAGTACTTC.

The J gene is TRBJ2-5, the V gene TRBV18, with D possibly TRBD1 on 6 matching bases. The length of the CDR3 is 15 residues. CDR1 is KGHSH and CDR2 is LQKENI in the germline V gene. V lost 3 bases and J 7 bases, leaving 18 bases between the germline ends. The CDR3 bases are TGTGCCAGCTCACCTCAGGCTTGGGAACAGGGGACCCAGTACTTC. Its translation: CASSPQAWEQGTQYF.

This clonotype was recorded a few times. The gene calls are TRBV4-3 and TRBJ2-5, with D perhaps TRBD2 (6 bases). CDR1 is LGHNA, CDR2 YSLEER, per germline. The CDR3 is made up of 19 amino acids. V dropped 0 bases and J dropped 3 bases, with 23 bases sitting between them. CDR3 loop: CASSQEVGWVAGTEETQYF. The CDR3 nucleotides read TGCGCCAGCAGCCAAGAAGTCGGTTGGGTTGCGGGGACCGAAGAGACCCAGTACTTC.

Only a few counts were recorded for this clonotype. The V call is TRBV29-1, the J call TRBJ1-1, with a tentative D call TRBD1 (6 bases). Trimming pared 7 bases from V and 3 bases from J, leaving 15 bases between. The CDR3 is 13 residues long. From germline, CDR1 is SQVTM and CDR2 ANQGSEA. CDR3 DNA: TGCAGCGCCTCTGACAGGTCCCACACTGAAGCTTTCTTT. It codes for CSASDRSHTEAFF.

V usage is TRBV15 and J usage is TRBJ2-7, with 7 bases fitting TRBD2. Germline CDR1 reads LNHNV; CDR2 reads YYDKDF (reference sequence). The V and J ends lost 0 bases and 9 bases, in that order; junction bases with no gene match: 11. This CDR3 contains 15 residues. The CDR3 region is CATSRDRLALEGQYF. CDR3 DNA sequence: TGTGCCACCAGCAGAGATAGACTAGCCCTGGAGGGGCAGTACTTC.

This clonotype has ten or more counts. The chain has TRBV6-2 or TRBV6-3 and TRBJ2-3; the match to TRBD2 covers 10 bases. V lost 4 bases, J lost 2 bases, and 3 bases stayed unmatched. This CDR3 is built from 15 residues. From germline, CDR1 is MNHEY and CDR2 SVGEGT. CDR3 nucleotide sequence: TGTGCCAGCAGTTTAGCGGGGGGTTACACAGATACGCAGTATTTT. Translated, it gives CASSLAGGYTDTQYF.

This sequence joins TRBV5-5 and TRBJ2-3; 14 bases are shared with TRBD2. Germline CDR1 and CDR2: SGHKS and YYEKEE (reference sequence). The CDR3 extends over 18 amino acids. The trim removed 3 bases at V and 2 bases at J, leaving 8 bases unmatched. The DNA for the CDR3 is TGTGCCAGCAGCTCGGGACTAGCGGGAGTGAACCCCACAGATACGCAGTATTTT. Amino acids: CASSSGLAGVNPTDTQYF.

This clonotype was seen many times. The chain employs TRBV30 and TRBJ2-4; D may be TRBD2 (5 bases). Trimming cost V 0 bases and J 0 bases, with 9 bases left between them. The CDR3 totals 15 residues. The germline CDR1 and CDR2 sequences are GTSNPN and SVGIG (reference sequence). The CDR3 DNA reads TGTGCCTGGAGTGTAGCGGACCTAGCCAAAAACATTCAGTACTTC. As protein: CAWSVADLAKNIQYF.

The table lists this clonotype with many counts. The chain combines TRBV27 with TRBJ1-1, with 8 bases lining up with TRBD1. The J segment lost 2 bases and the V segment lost 5 bases, leaving 13 bases of the junction unmatched. This CDR3 contains 17 residues. The germline CDR1 and CDR2 sequences are MNHEY and SMNVEV (reference sequence). The CDR3 coding sequence is TGTGCCAGCAGTCCCCGGGCCTTGACAGGGGCCAACACTGAAGCTTTCTTT. Translated: CASSPRALTGANTEAFF.

This clonotype has at least ten counts. The chain combines TRBV27 with TRBJ2-1, with 9 bases fitting TRBD2. Germline lookup yields CDR1 MNHEY and CDR2 SMNVEV (reference sequence). This CDR3 spans 14 amino acids. The J segment lost 4 bases and the V segment lost 6 bases, leaving 4 bases of the junction unmatched. The CDR3 nucleotides are TGTGCCAGCAGCGATAGCGGGAGATACAATGAGCAGTTCTTC. Translated, it gives CASSDSGRYNEQFF.

This chain links TRBV30 with TRBJ1-1; no clear D. Deletions cut 0 bases from V and 12 bases from J, with 17 bases between. CDR1 is GTSNPN, CDR2 SVGIG, per germline (reference sequence). This CDR3 is 13 amino acids long. Here the CDR3 DNA reads TGTGCCTGGAGTGTACTCGTGCAGAAGAACACTTTCTTT. Protein product: CAWSVLVQKNTFF.

This chain links TRBV30 with TRBJ2-5; 10 bases align to TRBD2. The V gene's germline CDR1 is GTSNPN and CDR2 SVGIG (reference sequence). The V and J ends lost 1 base and 5 bases, in that order; junction bases with no gene match: 10. This CDR3 spans 16 amino acids. The chain's CDR3 is CAWSGGSSGGPETQYF. The CDR3 nucleotides read TGTGCCTGGAGTGGAGGGAGTAGCGGGGGGCCCGAGACCCAGTACTTC.

This clonotype was seen only a few times. The chain employs TRBV12-3 or TRBV12-4 and TRBJ2-5; D call uncertain. The CDR3 extends over 14 amino acids. Trimming pared 4 bases from V and 2 bases from J, leaving 11 bases between. The CDR3 coding sequence is TGTGCCAGCAGTTCTCTCCTATCGCAAGAGACCCAGTACTTC. Protein sequence: CASSSLLSQETQYF.

This clonotype was seen once. V and J are TRBV29-1 and TRBJ2-1; D is possibly TRBD1 or TRBD2 (5 bases each). Per germline, CDR1 SQVTM and CDR2 ANQGSEA. The CDR3 contains 14 residues. The V end lost 6 bases, the J end lost 6 bases, and 18 bases lay between the germline ends. The CDR3 nucleotides read TGCAGCGTGCTACAGGTTCTGGGGGTCAATGAGCAGTTCTTC. It specifies CSVLQVLGVNEQFF.

This clonotype was counted a few times. The V and J genes are TRBV28 and TRBJ2-3; 8 bases line up with TRBD1. The CDR3 runs to 15 residues. Trimming at V came to 6 bases and at J to 6 bases, leaving 11 bases not matched to a gene. Germline CDR1 MDHEN, CDR2 SYDVKM. CDR3 DNA sequence: TGTGCCAGCAGCTCCCCAGGGGGCCCGTCTGATACGCAGTATTTT. This gives the protein CASSSPGGPSDTQYF.

This clonotype was counted at least ten times. The V call is TRBV12-3 or TRBV12-4, the J call TRBJ1-1; no clear D. The V gene lost 7 bases and the J gene lost 1 base, with 10 bases spanning the gap. The CDR3 loop spans 13 amino acids. The CDR3 sequence: CASTWGENTEAFF. The CDR3 bases are TGTGCCAGCACCTGGGGAGAGAACACTGAAGCTTTCTTT.

This clonotype turned up a few times. This chain connects TRBV27 to TRBJ1-1, with 7 bases that match TRBD1. CDR3 size: 18 residues. J gave up 0 bases and V 2 bases, and 12 bases lay outside the gene matches. Germline V CDR1 and CDR2: MNHEY, SMNVEV (reference sequence). CDR3 DNA: TGTGCCAGCAGTTTACGGATGACCGGGACAGTATTGAACACTGAAGCTTTCTTT. The encoded protein is CASSLRMTGTVLNTEAFF.

This clonotype was seen a few times. The junction does not match germline at one end; this may be a read error. This sequence joins TRBV7-9 and TRBJ2-1, with D possibly matching TRBD2 (5 bases). Germline loops: CDR1 SEHNR, CDR2 FQNEAQ (reference sequence). The CDR3 length is 13 residues. CDR3 nucleotides: TGTGCCAGCAGCCCCCTAGCAGCGGAAGAGCAATTCTTC. It yields the protein CASSPLAAEEQFF.

This clonotype was detected ten times or more. The V gene is TRBV7-2, the J gene TRBJ2-7; tentative D call: TRBD1 (5 bases). The CDR3 has 14 residues. V was pared by 1 base and J by 6 bases, with 13 bases between. Germline values: CDR1 SGHTA, CDR2 FQGNSA. CDR3 coding DNA: TGTGCCAGCAGCTTAGATATCAGGGCTCCCGAGCAGTACTTC. It specifies CASSLDIRAPEQYF. The entire variable domain, with the rest obtained from reference TRBV7-2 and TRBJ2-7, is as follows: GAGVSQSPSNKVTEKGKDVELRCDPISGHTALYWYRQSLGQGLEFLIYFQGNSAPDKSGLPSDRFSAERTGGSVSTLTIQRTQQEDSAVYLCASSLDIRAPEQYFGPGTRLTVT.

This clonotype occurred many times. This chain links TRBV6-2 or TRBV6-3 with TRBJ2-1; D gene ambiguous. CDR3 length equals 13 residues. With 4 bases removed from V and 3 bases from J, the gap between germline ends came to 7 bases. Germline assignment: CDR1 MNHEY and CDR2 SVGEGT. The CDR3 coding sequence is TGTGCCAGCAGTTTCCGCCACTACAATGAGCAGTTCTTC. Translated, it gives CASSFRHYNEQFF.